A single sample gave rise to the 22 T cell receptor beta chains below, sequenced in a study of cytomegalovirus exposure and HLA in healthy donors. Clones were read by immunoSEQ multiplex PCR, and TCRdb kept only the in-frame ones, dropping some. The repertoire holds under 100,000 clones, with 95% to 97% as singletons. Sequencing was done on a sample of PBMCs. These receptors were obtained from a woman in her late teens or twenties in good health and CMV-seronegative.

The chain links TRBV18 to TRBJ2-7; D possibly corresponds to TRBD1 (5 bases). Deletions cut 3 bases from V and 0 bases from J, with 12 bases between. Germline assignment: CDR1 KGHSH and CDR2 LQKENI. The CDR3 length is 15 residues. The CDR3 nucleotides are TGTGCCAGCTCACCTGGGGCAGAAAGCTCCTACGAGCAGTACTTC. It is translated as CASSPGAESSYEQYF.

V usage is TRBV18 and J usage is TRBJ2-7, with D possibly matching TRBD1 (6 bases). The germline gives CDR1 KGHSH, CDR2 LQKENI. Trimming removed 4 bases from V and 2 bases from J, with 15 bases in between. The CDR3 runs 15 residues. CDR3 region: CASSLTRQAPYEQYF. CDR3 nucleotide sequence: TGTGCCAGCTCACTTACGAGACAGGCGCCCTACGAGCAGTACTTC.

This chain joins TRBV6-1 and TRBJ2-6; no definite D call. This CDR3 comprises 17 residues. V was pared by 4 bases and J by 0 bases, with 13 bases between. Germline CDR1 MNHNS, CDR2 SASEGT. Here the CDR3 DNA reads TGTGCCAGCAGTGCCTATAAAGCCCCCTCTGGGGCCAACGTCCTGACTTTC. It yields the protein CASSAYKAPSGANVLTF.

The CDR3 DNA sequence: TGTGCCAGCAGTGACTCGTTTCCTAGGTACACCGGGGAGCTGTTTTTT. As protein: CASSDSFPRYTGELFF. V usage is TRBV6-4 and J usage is TRBJ2-2; D is unclear. The ends were cut back, 0 bases at V and 3 bases at J, with 11 bases in the middle. This CDR3 is built from 16 residues. Germline CDR1 is MRHNA and CDR2 is SNTAGT.

The chain couples TRBV19 to TRBJ2-1; D is unresolved. Trimming took 3 bases from V and 5 from J, leaving 20 bases between them. Germline V gives CDR1 LNHDA, CDR2 SQIVND (reference sequence). The CDR3 runs to 17 residues. CDR3 region: CASSMVRLNVRDNEQFF. CDR3 bases: TGTGCCAGTAGTATGGTAAGACTCAACGTCCGGGACAATGAGCAGTTCTTC.

This chain connects TRBV6-1 to TRBJ2-7; 8 nucleotides match TRBD2. The CDR3 runs to 19 residues. Germline V lookup: CDR1 MNHNS, CDR2 SASEGT. Germline trimming cut 4 bases from V and 4 bases from J; bases unmatched to any gene: 21. The chain's CDR3 is CASSARDGGRTESWYEQYF. In DNA, the CDR3 is TGTGCCAGCAGTGCGCGGGACGGCGGGAGGACTGAGTCTTGGTACGAGCAGTACTTC.

The rearrangement joins TRBV11-2 to TRBJ2-2; D might be TRBD1 (5 bases). This CDR3 comprises 18 residues. Germline V gene data show CDR1 as SGHAT and CDR2 as FQNNGV. The V and J ends lost 0 bases and 3 bases respectively, with 17 bases between them. The CDR3 spells CASSLDSAQAQDTGELFF. The DNA of the CDR3 is TGTGCCAGCAGCTTAGATTCGGCACAGGCCCAAGACACCGGGGAGCTGTTTTTT.

J is TRBJ2-5 and V is TRBV10-3, with D possibly being TRBD1 (7 bases). Trimming left V 7 bases short and J 4 bases short, with 16 bases between. The CDR3 runs 14 residues. From germline, CDR1 is ENHRY and CDR2 SYGVKD. The CDR3 region has the DNA TGTGCCATCACCGCAGGAGGGGGCGTAGAGACCCAGTACTTC. Its protein product is CAITAGGGVETQYF.

About this clone itself: At one of its ends the junction is not consistent with the germline gene, which may arise from a read error. This sequence joins TRBV11-2 and TRBJ2-7, with 10 bases identical to TRBD1. The length of the CDR3 is 13 residues. CDR1 is SGHAT and CDR2 is FQNNGV in the germline V gene. The CDR3 bases are TGTGCCAGCAGCTTATTCTCGGGGGACAGGGGCTTCTTC. It translates to CASSLFSGDRGFF. The variable domain in full, with the rest retrieved from reference TRBV11-2 and TRBJ2-7, is EAGVAQSPRYKIIEKRQSVAFWCNPISGHATLYWYQQILGQGPKLLIQFQNNGVVDDSQLPKDRFSAERLKGVDSTLKIQPAKLEDSAVYLCASSLFSGDRGFFGPGTRLTVT.

The chain links TRBV7-9 to TRBJ2-5, with 8 bases lining up with TRBD1. Germline trimming cut 5 bases from V and 3 bases from J; bases unmatched to any gene: 8. The CDR3 totals 15 residues. The germline V gene encodes CDR1 SEHNR and CDR2 FQNEAQ (reference sequence). CDR3 sequence reads: CASSGRSDREETQYF. The CDR3 DNA follows: TGTGCCAGCAGCGGCCGGTCGGACAGGGAAGAGACCCAGTACTTC.

The chain recombines TRBV25-1 with TRBJ1-5, with D tentatively TRBD1 (5 bases). Trimming shortened V by 4 bases and J by 3 bases, and 10 bases separated the two germline ends. The V gene's germline CDR1 is MGHDK and CDR2 SYGVNS. This CDR3 is 14 amino acids long. CDR3 amino acids: CASSGGRPNQPQHF. The CDR3 DNA is TGTGCCAGCAGTGGGGGCAGACCCAATCAGCCCCAGCATTTT.

The V and J genes are TRBV13 and TRBJ2-7, with TRBD2 identical over 7 bases. Germline V gene sequence: CDR1 PRHDT, CDR2 FYEKMQ (reference sequence). V dropped 5 bases and J dropped 1; count of bases not matched to a gene: 5. The CDR3 sequence is 14 residues long. The CDR3: CASSTSGISYEQYF. The CDR3 region has the DNA TGTGCCAGCAGCACCAGCGGGATTTCCTACGAGCAGTACTTC.

The chain has TRBV2 and TRBJ2-1, with D tentatively TRBD2 (6 bases). Between the trimmed V and J ends, which lost 8 bases and 4 bases, there was a span of 12 bases. The CDR3 is made up of 13 amino acids. Germline CDR1 is SNHLY and CDR2 is FYNNEI. The CDR3: CASGGTVYNEQFF. DNA of the CDR3: TGTGCCAGCGGGGGGACGGTATACAATGAGCAGTTCTTC.

The chain carries TRBV9 and TRBJ2-7, with TRBD1 matching over 9 bases. V shed 2 bases and J 3 bases; nucleotides not matched to a gene: 3. Per germline, CDR1 SGDLS and CDR2 YYNGEE. The length of the CDR3 is 14 residues. CDR3 sequence reads: CASSVTGQGYEQYF. The CDR3 DNA follows: TGTGCCAGCAGCGTCACGGGACAGGGCTACGAGCAGTACTTC.

This chain links TRBV11-2 with TRBJ2-7; D is ambiguous. The CDR3 is 15 residues long. Deletions cut 4 bases from V and 2 bases from J, with 15 bases between. Per germline, CDR1 SGHAT and CDR2 FQNNGV. The CDR3 DNA reads TGTGCCAGCAGCTCCCGGTTGGTCACCCCCTACGAGCAGTACTTC. Residues: CASSSRLVTPYEQYF.

V is TRBV28 and J is TRBJ1-1; D uncertain. Trimming took 7 bases from V and 1 from J, leaving 16 bases between them. CDR1 and CDR2 (germline): MDHEN, SYDVKM. This CDR3 is 15 amino acids long. CDR3 sequence: CASTASHGRNTEAFF. CDR3 DNA: TGTGCCAGCACCGCCTCTCATGGTAGGAACACTGAAGCTTTCTTT.

The rearrangement joins TRBV6-1 to TRBJ2-7; the D gene is possibly TRBD1 (6 bases). CDR3 length: 14 amino acids. V lost 6 bases and J lost 1, with 13 bases in between. Germline CDR1 and CDR2: MNHNS and SASEGT. CDR3 coding DNA: TGTGCCAGCAGACCGGGGACAACTTCCTACGAGCAGTACTTC. It yields the protein CASRPGTTSYEQYF.

This chain connects TRBV19 to TRBJ2-7; D may be TRBD1 (6 bases). This CDR3 has 14 residues. Germline CDR1 is LNHDA and CDR2 is SQIVND (reference sequence). V gave up 6 bases and J gave up 0 bases, with 12 bases separating them. CDR3 loop: CASRHTTGSYEQYF. The CDR3 region has the DNA TGTGCCAGTAGGCATACGACAGGCTCCTACGAGCAGTACTTC.

The chain couples TRBV7-2 to TRBJ2-2; TRBD2 might be the D (6 bases). Trimming pared 9 bases from V and 0 bases from J, leaving 20 bases between. The CDR3 has 17 residues. From germline, CDR1 is SGHTA and CDR2 FQGNSA. CDR3 nucleotides: TGTGCCAGGGCCGAGCTGGGCGGGACCGCGAACACCGGGGAGCTGTTTTTT. As protein: CARAELGGTANTGELFF.

The chain carries TRBV28 and TRBJ2-7, with TRBD2 identical over 12 bases. Germline lookup yields CDR1 MDHEN and CDR2 SYDVKM. The CDR3 has 15 amino acids. V lost 5 bases, J lost 6 bases, and 8 bases stayed unmatched. CDR3 region: CASSTPSGRAAEQYF. In nucleotides, the CDR3 is TGTGCCAGCAGTACGCCTAGCGGGAGGGCCGCCGAGCAGTACTTC.

The chain uses TRBV6-1 and TRBJ2-5, with 10 bases lining up with TRBD2. J lost 4 bases, V lost 7 bases, and 9 bases had no gene match. There are 15 residues in the CDR3. Germline V lookup: CDR1 MNHNS, CDR2 SASEGT. The CDR3 nucleotides read TGTGCCAGCACCGAGCGGGGGGGGGTAGCAGAGACCCAGTACTTC. It specifies CASTERGGVAETQYF.

The chain carries TRBV5-1 and TRBJ1-2; 7 nucleotides align to TRBD1. CDR3 size: 14 residues. The germline CDR1 and CDR2 sequences are SGHRS and YFSETQ. V shed 0 bases, J shed 8 bases, and the junction held 7 bases outside the gene matches. The CDR3 loop reads CASSLAQKTGGYTF. The CDR3 DNA reads TGCGCCAGCAGCTTGGCCCAGAAGACAGGGGGCTACACCTTC.